These 26 T cell receptor beta chains originate from one sample sequenced in a study of blood T cell repertoires in COVID-19. Sequencing used immunoSEQ multiplex PCR; TCRdb keeps in-frame clones, though not all of them. The repertoire holds 150,000 or so clones, with around 89% as singletons. The sequenced sample was peripheral blood. The receptor source for this set is a man in his 60s with active or convalescent COVID-19.

The chain is built from TRBV7-3 and TRBJ2-1; 9 bases match TRBD1. The length of the CDR3 is 16 residues. Germline CDR1 and CDR2: SGHTA and FQGTGA. V gave up 5 bases and J gave up 7 bases; unmatched junction bases: 12. Here the CDR3 DNA reads TGTGCCAGCAGCCCCTCTTTTGACAGGGGGTATAATGAGCAGTTCTTC. Translated, it gives CASSPSFDRGYNEQFF.

In DNA form, the CDR3 reads TGTGCCAGCAGCTTGGGCACTGAAATCTATGGCTACACCTTC. Translated, it gives CASSLGTEIYGYTF. The genes are TRBV5-5 and TRBJ1-2; D gene ambiguous. The CDR3 totals 14 residues. Trimming stripped 0 bases from V and 4 bases from J, with 10 bases between. Germline assignment: CDR1 SGHKS and CDR2 YYEKEE (reference sequence).

The J gene is TRBJ2-7, the V gene TRBV4-3, with 7 bases that match TRBD1. With V trimmed by 1 base and J by 7 bases, 7 bases remained unmatched. In germline, CDR1 is LGHNA, CDR2 YSLEER. The CDR3 extends over 14 amino acids. CDR3 in DNA: TGCGCCAGCAGCCAAGGACAGGGTGCAGGGGAGCAGTACTTC. Translation gives CASSQGQGAGEQYF.

This sequence joins TRBV4-3 and TRBJ2-3; 10 bases match TRBD2. CDR1 and CDR2 from the germline V gene are LGHNA and YSLEER. Germline trimming cut 3 bases from V and 1 base from J; bases unmatched to any gene: 4. This CDR3 region has 16 residues. The CDR3 coding sequence is TGCGCCAGCAGCCACGCCGGGACTAGCGGCACAGATACGCAGTATTTT. Translated: CASSHAGTSGTDTQYF.

The sample holds one count of this clone. The chain carries TRBV24-1 and TRBJ2-5; D might be TRBD2 (5 bases). Looked up from germline, CDR1 is KGHDR and CDR2 is SFDVKD. There are 13 residues in the CDR3. Between the trimmed V and J ends, which lost 5 bases and 5 bases, there was a span of 11 bases. Here the CDR3 DNA reads TGTGCCACCAGTGGCGGGTCGTGGGAGACCCAGTACTTC. It yields the protein CATSGGSWETQYF.

J is TRBJ2-1 and V is TRBV18, with 13 bases aligning to TRBD2. V lost 6 bases to trimming and J lost 5 bases; unmatched junction nucleotides: 4. Germline loops: CDR1 KGHSH, CDR2 LQKENI. The length of the CDR3 is 15 residues. CDR3 in amino acids: CASSPGLAGDNEQFF. CDR3 bases: TGTGCCAGCTCGCCAGGACTAGCGGGGGACAATGAGCAGTTCTTC. Filled out from reference TRBV18 and TRBJ2-1, the complete variable domain reads NAGVMQNPRHLVRRRGQEARLRCSPMKGHSHVYWYRQLPEEGLKFMVYLQKENIIDESGMPKERFSAEFPKEGPSILRIQQVVRGDSAAYFCASSPGLAGDNEQFFGPGTRLTVL.

The rearrangement joins TRBV30 to TRBJ2-7, with 9 nucleotides matching TRBD1. The CDR3 covers 14 residues. Germline loops: CDR1 GTSNPN, CDR2 SVGIG (reference sequence). V was pared by 3 bases and J by 4 bases, with 7 bases of the junction left unmatched. CDR3 DNA sequence: TGTGCCTGGAGGGGGACAGGGAGGTCGTACGAGCAGTACTTC. This gives the protein CAWRGTGRSYEQYF.

The chain has TRBV19 and TRBJ2-7; D call uncertain. Germline V CDR1 and CDR2: LNHDA, SQIVND (reference sequence). The CDR3 runs to 14 residues. V lost 1 base and J 2 bases, leaving 9 bases between the germline ends. The CDR3 DNA reads TGTGCCAGTAGTATAGGCTACTCGGCCTACGAGCAGTACTTC. Translated: CASSIGYSAYEQYF. Combining the CDR3 with reference TRBV19 and TRBJ2-7 gives the whole variable domain DGGITQSPKYLFRKEGQNVTLSCEQNLNHDAMYWYRQDPGQGLRLIYYSQIVNDFQKGDIAEGYSVSREKKESFPLTVTSAQKNPTAFYLCASSIGYSAYEQYFGPGTRLTVT.

This sequence joins TRBV7-2 and TRBJ1-5, with D unclear. CDR3 size: 14 residues. Trimming cost V 5 bases and J 6 bases, with 14 bases left between them. CDR1 and CDR2 (germline): SGHTA, FQGNSA. Here the CDR3 reads CASSPERDGQPQHF. The CDR3 DNA sequence: TGTGCCAGCAGCCCAGAGAGGGATGGTCAGCCCCAGCATTTT.

This clone was counted only a few times. The chain links TRBV5-1 to TRBJ2-7; 8 positions match TRBD1. The CDR3 runs to 15 residues. Unmatched junction bases numbered 8, after V lost 6 bases and J lost 0 bases. Per germline, CDR1 SGHRS and CDR2 YFSETQ. For the CDR3, the DNA is TGCGCCAGCATGCAGGGGGCAATGAGCTCCTACGAGCAGTACTTC. It codes for CASMQGAMSSYEQYF.

The genes are TRBV7-6 and TRBJ1-3; D call uncertain. The CDR3 runs 15 residues. Deletions cut 2 bases from V and 0 bases from J, with 8 bases between. Germline loops: CDR1 SGHVS, CDR2 FNYEAQ. The DNA for the CDR3 is TGTGCCAGCAGCTTAAGCTGGGCCTCTGGAAACACCATATATTTT. It translates to CASSLSWASGNTIYF.

The chain has TRBV12-3 or TRBV12-4 and TRBJ2-3; D is undetermined. V gave up 10 bases and J gave up 6 bases, with 14 bases separating them. There are 12 residues in the CDR3. DNA for the CDR3: TGTGCCATAAATCCCCAGGCCGATACGCAGTATTTT. This codes for CAINPQADTQYF.

This chain connects TRBV10-3 to TRBJ2-6; 10 bases are shared with TRBD1. The CDR3 loop spans 16 amino acids. V lost 10 bases, J lost 4 bases, and 10 bases stayed unmatched. CDR1 and CDR2 from the germline V gene are ENHRY and SYGVKD. The CDR3 sequence: CATYPGQGIGANVLTF. The CDR3 coding sequence is TGTGCCACATACCCGGGACAGGGGATCGGGGCCAACGTCCTGACTTTC.

This clone turned up a few times. The rearrangement links TRBV4-3 to TRBJ2-3; a weak D match, TRBD2 (7 bases). Germline lookup yields CDR1 LGHNA and CDR2 YSLEER. Deletions cut 0 bases from V and 3 bases from J, with 16 bases between. This CDR3 is 17 amino acids long. The CDR3 loop reads CASSQEGGVRGTDTQYF. Here the CDR3 DNA reads TGCGCCAGCAGCCAAGAAGGGGGGGTCAGGGGAACAGATACGCAGTATTTT.

The sample holds one count of this clone. The V call is TRBV28, the J call TRBJ2-7; D perhaps matches TRBD1 (6 bases). V lost 5 bases and J 2 bases, leaving 13 bases between the germline ends. Looked up from germline, CDR1 is MDHEN and CDR2 is SYDVKM. This CDR3 has 14 residues. The CDR3 DNA follows: TGTGCCAGCAGTACCTTGGGACAAGCCTACGAGCAGTACTTC. Translated: CASSTLGQAYEQYF. Supplemented by reference TRBV28 and TRBJ2-7, the full variable domain reads DVKVTQSSRYLVKRTGEKVFLECVQDMDHENMFWYRQDPGLGLRLIYFSYDVKMKEKGDIPEGYSVSREKKERFSLILESASTNQTSMYLCASSTLGQAYEQYFGPGTRLTVT.

The chain employs TRBV6-4 and TRBJ2-1; 12 positions agree with TRBD2. Germline CDR1 MRHNA, CDR2 SNTAGT. This CDR3 has 15 amino acids. With V trimmed by 3 bases and J by 9 bases, 6 bases remained unmatched. The DNA for the CDR3 is TGTGCCAGCAGTGAGAGACTAGCGGGAGTTGGTGAGCAGTTCTTC. Translating it yields CASSERLAGVGEQFF.

The rearrangement joins TRBV3-1 (or the pseudogene TRBV3-2) to TRBJ1-2; the D gene is possibly TRBD1 (5 bases). CDR1 and CDR2 from the germline V gene are LGHDT and YNNKEL (reference sequence). CDR3 size: 15 residues. Trimming stripped 3 bases from V and 2 bases from J, with 13 bases between. The DNA of the CDR3 is TGTGCCAGCAGCCATTGGGGCGCTTCCAACTATGGCTACACCTTC. It is translated as CASSHWGASNYGYTF.

The chain is built from TRBV5-6 and TRBJ1-2; D gene unclear. The CDR3 spans 12 residues. Germline CDR1 reads SGHDT; CDR2 reads YYEEEE. V lost 5 bases and J lost 0, with 5 bases in between. CDR3 amino acids: CASSYTNYGYTF. The CDR3 DNA follows: TGTGCCAGCAGTTATACTAACTATGGCTACACCTTC.

The chain combines TRBV28 with TRBJ1-2, with D unclear. With 11 bases removed from V and 4 bases from J, the gap between germline ends came to 17 bases. The CDR3 sequence is 13 residues long. Per the germline V gene, CDR1 is MDHEN and CDR2 is SYDVKM. This CDR3 is CASLSPGIYGYTF. CDR3 nucleotides: TGTGCCTCACTATCCCCGGGTATCTATGGCTACACCTTC.

The rearrangement links TRBV25-1 to TRBJ1-4; D possibly corresponds to TRBD1 (5 bases). This CDR3 is built from 17 residues. Trimming pared 8 bases from V and 7 bases from J, leaving 26 bases between. Germline loops: CDR1 MGHDK, CDR2 SYGVNS. The CDR3 DNA is TGTGCCAGCCGCCCGCCGGGTGGGGCGAGAAGTGGTGAAAAACTGTTTTTT. Residues: CASRPPGGARSGEKLFF.

A few counts support this clone. The sample has other DNA sequences that encode this CDR3 too. J is TRBJ2-7 and V is TRBV5-1, with 7 bases fitting TRBD1. The CDR3 spans 12 residues. Germline CDR1 reads SGHRS; CDR2 reads YFSETQ. J was trimmed by 4 bases and V by 2 bases; bases with no gene match: 0. Written as DNA, the CDR3 is TGCGCCAGCAGCTTCAGGGGGTACGAGCAGTACTTC. Amino acids: CASSFRGYEQYF.

The chain couples TRBV5-6 to TRBJ1-1; D gene unclear. The CDR3 runs 13 residues. Per the germline V gene, CDR1 is SGHDT and CDR2 is YYEEEE. Trimming left V 1 base short and J 2 bases short, with 6 bases between. The DNA of the CDR3 is TGTGCCAGCAGCTTGCGGAGCAACACTGAAGCTTTCTTT. It is translated as CASSLRSNTEAFF.

This chain links TRBV3-1 (or the pseudogene TRBV3-2) with TRBJ1-2, with 7 bases fitting TRBD1. The length of the CDR3 is 14 residues. Germline-derived CDR1 and CDR2 are LGHDT and YNNKEL (reference sequence). With V trimmed by 5 bases and J by 4 bases, 7 bases remained unmatched. The CDR3 protein is CASSSGQDPYGYTF. CDR3 DNA: TGTGCCAGCAGCTCAGGACAGGACCCCTATGGCTACACCTTC.

Only one count was recorded for this clone. The chain links TRBV10-3 to TRBJ1-2; D is possibly TRBD1 (5 bases). Per germline, CDR1 ENHRY and CDR2 SYGVKD. The CDR3 is made up of 12 amino acids. The ends were cut back, 4 bases at V and 4 bases at J, with 7 bases in the middle. The CDR3 sequence: CAISGGGYGYTF. CDR3 in DNA: TGTGCCATCAGTGGGGGGGGCTATGGCTACACCTTC.

The genes are TRBV28 and TRBJ2-1; D gene ambiguous. Trimming took off 6 bases at V and 7 bases at J, with 13 bases between the two ends. Germline CDR1 is MDHEN and CDR2 is SYDVKM. CDR3 size: 13 residues. The CDR3 DNA sequence: TGTGCCAGCAGACCCCCCACACATAATGAGCAGTTCTTC. Encoded protein: CASRPPTHNEQFF.

The chain recombines TRBV19 with TRBJ2-6; D is ambiguous. Germline CDR1 LNHDA, CDR2 SQIVND (reference sequence). This CDR3 region has 15 residues. V lost 6 bases to trimming and J lost 0 bases, with 9 bases between them. The CDR3 protein is CASRVRLSGANVLTF. CDR3 bases: TGTGCCAGTAGGGTCAGGCTCTCTGGGGCCAACGTCCTGACTTTC.